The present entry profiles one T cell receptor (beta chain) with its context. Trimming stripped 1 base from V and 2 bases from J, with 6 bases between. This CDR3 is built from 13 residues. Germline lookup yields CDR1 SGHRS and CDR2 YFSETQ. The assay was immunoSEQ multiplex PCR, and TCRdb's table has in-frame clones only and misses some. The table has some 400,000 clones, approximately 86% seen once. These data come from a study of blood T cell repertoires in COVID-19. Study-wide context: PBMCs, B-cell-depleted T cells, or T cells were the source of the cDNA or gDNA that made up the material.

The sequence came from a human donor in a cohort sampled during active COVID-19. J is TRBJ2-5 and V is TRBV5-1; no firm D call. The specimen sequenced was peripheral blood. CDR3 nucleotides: TGCGCCAGCAGCTTGAGCCTACAAGAGACCCAGTACTTC. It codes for CASSLSLQETQYF.